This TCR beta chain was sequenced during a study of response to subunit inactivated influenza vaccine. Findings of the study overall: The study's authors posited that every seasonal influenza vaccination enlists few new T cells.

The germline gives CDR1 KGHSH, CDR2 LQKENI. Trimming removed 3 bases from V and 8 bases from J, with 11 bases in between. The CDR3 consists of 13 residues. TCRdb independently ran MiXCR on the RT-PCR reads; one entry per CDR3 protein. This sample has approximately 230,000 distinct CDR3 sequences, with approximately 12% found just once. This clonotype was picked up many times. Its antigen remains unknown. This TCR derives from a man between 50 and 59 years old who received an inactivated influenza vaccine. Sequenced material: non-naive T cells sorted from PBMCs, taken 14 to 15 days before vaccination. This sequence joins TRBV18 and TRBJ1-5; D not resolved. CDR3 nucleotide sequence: TGTGCCAGCTCACCGAAGCCGGACGAGCCCCAGCATTTT. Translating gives CASSPKPDEPQHF.